Listed below are T cell receptor beta chains from one sample, sequenced in a study of T cell clusters in autoimmune cytopenias. From the multiplex PCR reads, TCRdb lists one entry per CDR3 protein and no DNA. This sample's table has under 8,000 distinct CDR3 sequences. The sample also formed part of further work on T cell repertoires in aging, cancer and after chemotherapy.

The sequenced sample consisted of peripheral blood. The receptors were gathered from a human donor in good health. The CDR3 runs from the conserved cysteine through the conserved F or W. Part of the rows lack a size; the others show once, few, many or a class for expanded clones.

V gene	J gene	clone size	CDR3 protein
TRBV27	TRBJ2-3	medium-sized	CASLPRLVTDTQYF
TRBV19	TRBJ2-2	medium-sized	CASSHWIGRGGELFF
TRBV5-8	TRBJ2-3	.	CASSHSGGPGDTQYF
TRBV6-2/TRBV6-3	TRBJ1-1	.	CASSYARGVVEAFF
TRBV5-6	TRBJ1-6	.	CASTDGTGGHNSPLHF
TRBV19	TRBJ2-3	medium-sized	CASGQGDTDTQYF
TRBV27	TRBJ2-2	medium-sized	CASSLLDRGRTGELFF
TRBV6-2/TRBV6-3	TRBJ2-3	.	CASSLSPSTRQGWFDTQYF
TRBV19	TRBJ1-1	.	CASSIGTGWNTEAFF
TRBV5-6	TRBJ2-5	medium-sized	CASSARQKETQYF
TRBV5-5	TRBJ2-7	.	CASSLSTGTGIYEQYF
TRBV5-6	TRBJ2-2	medium-sized	CASVHRGQLTGELFF
TRBV7-2	TRBJ2-2	.	CASSLVVLGPGELFF
TRBV6-2/TRBV6-3	TRBJ2-5	medium-sized	CASSTRQGVMETQYF
TRBV12-3/TRBV12-4	TRBJ2-7	.	CASSLAGTAGSYEQYF
TRBV19	TRBJ2-7	.	CASSMRGGPYEQYF
TRBV15	TRBJ1-1	.	CATSRGSGQGATEAFF
TRBV19	TRBJ1-4	.	CASSWSLAGRRGKLFF
TRBV6-6	TRBJ1-5	.	CASSGGRGNQPQHF